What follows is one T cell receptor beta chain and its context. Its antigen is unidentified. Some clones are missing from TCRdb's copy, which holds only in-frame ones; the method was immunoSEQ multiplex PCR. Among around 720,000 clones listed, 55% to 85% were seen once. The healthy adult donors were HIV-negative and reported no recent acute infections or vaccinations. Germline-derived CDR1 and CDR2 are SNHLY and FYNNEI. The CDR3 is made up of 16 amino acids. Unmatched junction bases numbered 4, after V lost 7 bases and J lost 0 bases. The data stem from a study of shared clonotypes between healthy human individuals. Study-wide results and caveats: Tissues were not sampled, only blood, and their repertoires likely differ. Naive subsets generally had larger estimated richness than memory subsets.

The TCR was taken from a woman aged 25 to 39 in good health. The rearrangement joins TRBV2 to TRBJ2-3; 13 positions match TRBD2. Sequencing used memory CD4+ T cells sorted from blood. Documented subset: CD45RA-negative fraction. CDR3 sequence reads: CASKGLAGSSTDTQYF. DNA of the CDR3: TGTGCCAGCAAGGGACTAGCGGGGTCTAGCACAGATACGCAGTATTTT.